The rows below give T cell receptor beta chains drawn from one sample of a study of T-cell reconstitution after alpha-beta-depleted transplantation in children. In TCRdb, the PCR reads were re-called with MiXCR into one record per CDR3 protein. Counted here are about 500,000 distinct CDR3 sequences, 30% to 35% occurring once; the ten biggest clones make up about 2.3%. Sample: PBMCs from the stem cell graft donor, taken from the stem cell graft. These receptors were collected from a human donor who donated a stem cell graft to a child with aplastic anemia. The CDR3 runs from the conserved cysteine through the conserved F or W. A D gene is named only where the DNA matches it firmly. Size is stated for part of the rows, as once, few or many counts, or as a class when the clone is expanded.

>TRBD1|.|TRBJ2-5|TRBV7-9
CASKPWTGDIQYF
TGTGCCAGCAAACCCTGGACAGGGGATATCCAGTACTTC
>.|few|TRBJ1-4|TRBV29-1
CSVMGQGTNEKLFF
TGCAGCGTCATGGGGCAGGGAACTAATGAAAAACTGTTTTTT
>.|.|TRBJ2-3|TRBV11-3
CASSPRRDADTQYF
TGTGCCAGCAGCCCTAGAAGGGACGCAGATACGCAGTATTTT
>.|few|TRBJ1-1|TRBV6-1
CASNLRVNTEAFF
TGTGCCAGCAACCTCAGGGTGAACACTGAAGCTTTCTTT
>TRBD1|.|TRBJ1-1|TRBV3-1
CASSGDSNTEAFF
TGTGCCAGCAGCGGGGACAGTAACACTGAAGCTTTCTTT
>.|few|TRBJ2-1|TRBV12-3/TRBV12-4
CASSFRGINFNEQFF
TGTGCCAGCAGTTTTAGGGGAATTAACTTCAATGAGCAGTTCTTC
>TRBD1|.|TRBJ2-3|TRBV6-5
CASRSPGTGADTQYF
TGTGCCAGCAGAAGTCCCGGGACAGGGGCAGATACGCAGTATTTT
>.|.|TRBJ2-3|TRBV30
CAWLEGMGATDTQYF
TGTGCCTGGTTGGAGGGAATGGGAGCCACAGATACGCAGTATTTT
>.|.|TRBJ1-6|TRBV4-3
CASSQEGSSPLHF
TGCGCCAGCAGCCAAGAAGGCAGTTCACCCCTCCACTTT
>TRBD1|.|TRBJ1-2|TRBV7-3
CASSLTGTGGYGYTF
TGTGCCAGCAGCTTAACCGGGACAGGGGGATATGGCTACACCTTC
>.|many|TRBJ2-3|TRBV10-3
CAISESGQSVIGDTQYF
TGTGCCATCAGTGAGTCCGGTCAAAGCGTAATAGGGGATACGCAGTATTTT
>TRBD1|.|TRBJ2-5|TRBV7-9
CASSSSGTEQETQYF
TGTGCCAGCAGCTCGTCCGGGACAGAACAAGAGACCCAGTACTTC
>TRBD1|few|TRBJ1-5|TRBV27
CASRPSRVAGGNIGWNQPQHF
TGTGCCAGCAGACCATCCCGGGTCGCAGGGGGTAATATCGGGTGGAATCAGCCCCAGCATTTT
>TRBD1|.|TRBJ2-2|TRBV5-1
CASSLGDRSYGELFF
TGCGCCAGCAGCTTGGGGGACAGGAGTTACGGGGAGCTGTTTTTT
>TRBD2|.|TRBJ2-3|TRBV12-3/TRBV12-4
CAGSPPSGRGTDTQYF
TGTGCCGGCAGTCCCCCCAGCGGGAGAGGTACAGATACGCAGTATTTT
>TRBD1|.|TRBJ1-1|TRBV27
CASSYRAVVGQGTNTEAFF
TGTGCCAGCAGTTACCGGGCGGTGGTCGGACAGGGGACTAACACTGAAGCTTTCTTT
>.|few|TRBJ1-2|TRBV29-1
CSAEEGDGYTF
TGCAGCGCCGAAGAAGGAGACGGCTACACCTTC
>TRBD1|.|TRBJ1-2|TRBV5-1
CASSRGGTGADGYTF
TGCGCCAGCAGCCGTGGTGGGACAGGGGCTGATGGCTACACCTTC
>.|few|TRBJ2-4|TRBV20-1
CSASPDKNIQYF
TGCAGTGCTAGTCCAGACAAAAACATTCAGTACTTC
>TRBD1|.|TRBJ2-7|TRBV6-2/TRBV6-3
CASTETTGATYEQYF
TGTGCCAGCACTGAAACAACAGGGGCCACCTACGAGCAGTACTTC
>.|few|TRBJ1-1|TRBV5-4
CASSLGVDPTRWTEAFF
TGTGCCAGCAGCTTGGGGGTGGACCCAACAAGGTGGACTGAAGCTTTCTTT
>.|.|TRBJ2-5|TRBV6-5
CASSYSWSRETQYF
TGTGCCAGCAGCTACAGCTGGTCTCGAGAGACCCAGTACTTC
>TRBD1|.|TRBJ2-6|TRBV12-3/TRBV12-4
CASSQTGVGGANVLTF
TGTGCCAGCAGTCAGACAGGGGTTGGTGGGGCCAACGTCCTGACTTTC
>TRBD1|.|TRBJ1-1|TRBV6-5
CASSYSGGGTEAFF
TGTGCCAGCAGTTACTCAGGGGGCGGCACTGAAGCTTTCTTT
>.|few|TRBJ2-7|TRBV27
CASSFGTPGEQYF
TGTGCCAGCAGTTTCGGGACACCCGGCGAGCAGTACTTC
>.|few|TRBJ2-1|TRBV29-1
CSAEGYREKNEQFF
TGCAGCGCTGAGGGTTACCGGGAGAAAAATGAGCAGTTCTTC
>.|.|TRBJ2-1|TRBV15
CATSTTNDDEQFF
TGTGCCACCAGCACAACTAACGACGATGAGCAGTTCTTC
>.|.|TRBJ2-1|TRBV5-1
CASSLDRSGPGNEQFF
TGCGCCAGCAGCTTGGATAGGAGCGGCCCGGGGAATGAGCAGTTCTTC
>TRBD2|.|TRBJ2-2|TRBV9
CASSGRLAGNTGELFF
TGTGCCAGCAGCGGTCGACTAGCGGGGAACACCGGGGAGCTGTTTTTT
>TRBD2|.|TRBJ2-1|TRBV6-2/TRBV6-3
CASSYSSQGTSGSSLGEQFF
TGTGCCAGCAGTTACTCGAGCCAAGGGACTAGCGGGAGTTCCCTGGGTGAGCAGTTCTTC
>TRBD1|.|TRBJ1-6|TRBV28
CASSLGTGYRSPLHF
TGTGCCAGCAGTTTAGGGACAGGGTACCGTTCACCCCTCCACTTT
>TRBD2|.|TRBJ2-5|TRBV29-1
CSVRGSGQETQYF
TGCAGCGTTCGCGGGAGTGGACAAGAGACCCAGTACTTC
>.|.|TRBJ2-5|TRBV18
CASSPGEEQETQYF
TGTGCCAGCTCACCAGGAGAAGAACAAGAGACCCAGTACTTC
>.|few|TRBJ1-2|TRBV7-9
CASSLGEQPNYGYTF
TGTGCCAGCAGCCTCGGAGAGCAACCTAACTATGGCTACACCTTC
>TRBD2|.|TRBJ2-3|TRBV20-1
CSATLPSGSRDTQYF
TGCAGTGCTACCCTCCCTAGCGGGAGCAGAGATACGCAGTATTTT
>TRBD1|.|TRBJ2-7|TRBV10-1
CASSESKDRVTASSYEQYF
TGCGCCAGCAGTGAGTCGAAGGACAGGGTGACAGCAAGCTCCTACGAGCAGTACTTC
>TRBD1|few|TRBJ1-5|TRBV20-1
CSALLWTGRNQPQHF
TGCAGTGCCCTCCTTTGGACAGGACGCAATCAGCCCCAGCATTTT
>.|.|TRBJ1-1|TRBV9
CASSDQGFGPEAFF
TGTGCCAGCAGCGATCAGGGTTTCGGCCCTGAAGCTTTCTTT
>.|.|TRBJ1-3|TRBV20-1
CSARDSRWTDSGNTIYF
TGCAGTGCTAGAGATAGTCGTTGGACAGACTCTGGAAACACCATATATTTT
>TRBD2|.|TRBJ2-5|TRBV28
CASRGTNQETRYF
TGTGCCAGCAGAGGGACTAACCAAGAGACCCGGTACTTC
>.|.|TRBJ1-5|TRBV7-2
CASSLETAPGQPQHF
TGTGCCAGCAGCTTAGAGACAGCACCCGGTCAGCCCCAGCATTTT
>TRBD1|.|TRBJ2-6|TRBV4-2
CASSSPTGGSGANVLTF
TGTGCCAGCAGCTCGCCCACAGGGGGCTCTGGGGCCAACGTCCTGACTTTC
>.|.|TRBJ1-2|TRBV18
CASSPGRVNYGYTF
TGTGCCAGCTCACCGGGCAGGGTCAACTATGGCTACACCTTC
>.|few|TRBJ2-5|TRBV29-1
CSVRGARETQYF
TGCAGCGTTCGGGGGGCACGGGAGACCCAGTACTTC
>.|few|TRBJ1-1|TRBV4-1
CASSQGEGSTEAFF
TGCGCCAGCAGCCAAGGTGAGGGGAGCACTGAAGCTTTCTTT
>.|.|TRBJ2-3|TRBV18
CASSPPGQTQYF
TGTGCCAGCTCACCGCCAGGGCAGACGCAGTATTTT
>TRBD1|.|TRBJ1-1|TRBV18
CASSPITGAKTEAFF
TGTGCCAGCTCACCTATCACAGGGGCAAAGACTGAAGCTTTCTTT
>TRBD2|.|TRBJ2-3|TRBV5-1
CASSPGGDGVTDTQYF
TGCGCCAGCAGCCCGGGAGGGGACGGAGTTACAGATACGCAGTATTTT
>TRBD1|.|TRBJ2-5|TRBV5-6
CASIRTGTGDEETQYF
TGTGCCAGCATCCGGACCGGGACAGGGGACGAAGAGACCCAGTACTTC
>TRBD2|.|TRBJ2-3|TRBV5-1
CASSFPDPGLKTTDTQYF
TGCGCCAGCAGCTTCCCAGACCCGGGACTAAAAACCACAGATACGCAGTATTTT
>.|.|TRBJ1-1|TRBV12-3/TRBV12-4
CASSLQSRVNTEAFF
TGTGCCAGCAGTTTACAATCCAGGGTGAACACTGAAGCTTTCTTT
>TRBD1|.|TRBJ1-2|TRBV13
CASTSTGEKTYGYTF
TGTGCCAGCACCTCGACAGGGGAAAAAACCTATGGCTACACCTTC
>.|.|TRBJ1-2|TRBV29-1
CSVEAKLLAGSNYGYTF
TGCAGCGTTGAAGCAAAACTACTTGCAGGGAGTAACTATGGCTACACCTTC
>.|.|TRBJ2-1|TRBV29-1
CSVASITYNEQFF
TGCAGCGTTGCCTCGATTACCTACAATGAGCAGTTCTTC